The entry below gives a single T cell receptor beta chain sequence along with its context. The count of this clone is one. Its antigen is currently not known. Per-base quality was not reported, and no clone a single base away is much larger than it. Each collaborating institution followed its own protocols to collect whole blood in K2EDTA tubes. Collaborator samples were shipped for TCRbeta analysis as frozen whole blood, isolated PBMCs, or DNA extracted from either sample type. The data stem from a study of blood T cell repertoires in COVID-19 (dated by TCRdb to the early 2020s). Regarding the complete study: The collaborator samples originated in the United States, Italy and Spain and spanned the acute and convalescent phases of COVID-19. The material from the prospective study consisted of cDNA or gDNA derived from T cells, B-cell-depleted T cells, or PBMCs. Subjects who had been exposed to COVID-19, were actively infected with it, or had recovered from it provided the deeply sampled blood TCRbeta repertoires that made up the dataset. The repertoires were released in a freely available public database intended as a resource for research on the immune response to SARS-CoV-2. Samples came from the ongoing ImmuneRACE study (first 160 participants) plus 1,254 subjects from 6 global collaborators. The sample metadata nearly always contained a de-identified subject ID, COVID-19 status, age in years and sex. Where available, HLA class I and class II types were obtained from metadata supplied by the sample provider rather than from assay-based typing.

The immunoSEQ Assay, a bias-controlled multiplex PCR, was used to amplify TCRbeta CDR3 regions from genomic DNA. Regarding the original processing steps: The number of nucleated cells in each sample was estimated from the amplification of reference gene primers within the assay. Sequence reads were collapsed and filtered to measure the absolute abundance of every unique TCRbeta CDR3 rearrangement. For each sample, productive Simpson clonality was calculated by taking the square root of Simpson's diversity index across productive rearrangements. In its TCRdb copy, this immuneACCESS table keeps in-frame sequences only and misses some clones. Where compared with another copy, unresolved V genes explain less than half of these, and the others have no known cause. V, J and clone size reflect that table, while D and trimming were determined from the DNA. The sample yields tens of thousands of clones; approximately 90% were counted once. Jointly, the top ten make up under 2% of the sample.

From its cysteine to its phenylalanine, the CDR3 spans 15 amino acids. Kept here is only the CDR3 DNA, which spans 45 bases and is read in frame from base 1. Trimming takes 5 bases from V and 3 bases from J, and the germline ends sit 16 bases apart. According to the germline V gene, CDR1 reads SGHRS and CDR2 reads YFSETQ. General conclusions and limits of the study: Clinical and demographic metadata were provided uncurated, with the amount varying by source and participant.

The chain employs TRBV5-1 and TRBJ2-3; TRBD2 could be the D gene, as 6 bases match. The receptor was isolated from a man between 60 and 70 years old with acute or convalescent COVID-19. The sequenced material came from peripheral blood. The CDR3: CASREGSSNTDTQYF. The DNA sequence follows: TGCGCCAGCAGGGAGGGCAGCTCGAATACAGATACGCAGTATTTT.